These 2 T cell receptor beta chains came from one sample sequenced in a study of T cell changes during pregnancy in multiple sclerosis. The assay was immunoSEQ multiplex PCR, and TCRdb's table has in-frame clones only and misses some. Here the sample spans some 60,000 clones, around nine tenths being singletons. The sample in question was peripheral blood, obtained in the first trimester of pregnancy. Receptors were obtained from a female donor in good health, enrolled as a control in a pregnancy study.

This clone was counted only a few times. The CDR3 sequence: CAWVDTEAFF. CDR3 in DNA: TGTGCCTGGGTCGACACTGAAGCTTTCTTT. This chain connects TRBV30 to TRBJ1-1; D not resolved. The germline CDR1 and CDR2 sequences are GTSNPN and SVGIG (reference sequence). V was shortened by 5 bases and J by 3 bases, with 4 bases between the two germline ends. CDR3 length equals 10 residues.

The chain has TRBV4-1 and TRBJ1-1, with 8 bases that match TRBD1. Germline-derived CDR1 and CDR2 are MGHRA and YSYEKL. The CDR3 extends over 19 amino acids. Trimming removed 4 bases from V and 0 bases from J; junction bases left unmatched: 16. The DNA for the CDR3 is TGCGCCAGCAGCCTCCAACCTTACGACAGGGGCGGAATGAACACTGAAGCTTTCTTT. The encoded protein is CASSLQPYDRGGMNTEAFF.